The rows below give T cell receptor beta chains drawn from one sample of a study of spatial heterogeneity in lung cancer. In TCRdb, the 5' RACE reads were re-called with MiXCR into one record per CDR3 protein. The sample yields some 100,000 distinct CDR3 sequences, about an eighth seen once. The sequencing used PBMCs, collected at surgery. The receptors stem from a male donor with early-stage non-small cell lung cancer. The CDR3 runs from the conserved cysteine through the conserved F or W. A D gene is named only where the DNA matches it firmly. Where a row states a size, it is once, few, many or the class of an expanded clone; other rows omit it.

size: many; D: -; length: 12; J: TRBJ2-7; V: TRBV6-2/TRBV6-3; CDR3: CASSYSTLEQYF; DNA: TGTGCCAGCAGTTACTCCACCCTCGAGCAGTACTTC
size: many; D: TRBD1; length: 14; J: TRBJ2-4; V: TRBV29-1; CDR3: CSADGDRGENIQYF; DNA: TGCAGCGCGGATGGAGACAGGGGCGAAAACATTCAGTACTTC
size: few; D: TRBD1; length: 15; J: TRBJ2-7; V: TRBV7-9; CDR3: CASSWSGQGPYEQYF; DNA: TGTGCCAGCAGCTGGTCGGGACAGGGACCCTACGAGCAGTACTTC
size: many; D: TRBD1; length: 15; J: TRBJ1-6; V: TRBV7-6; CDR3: CASSFRQGWSSPLHF; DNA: TGTGCCAGCAGCTTCCGACAGGGATGGAGTTCACCCCTCCACTTT
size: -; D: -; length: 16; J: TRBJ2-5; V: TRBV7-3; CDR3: CASSLTGEGQVQTQYF; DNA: TGTGCCAGCAGCTTAACGGGAGAAGGCCAAGTCCAGACCCAGTACTTC
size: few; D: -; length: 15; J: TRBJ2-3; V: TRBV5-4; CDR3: CASTLEGRATDTQYF; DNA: TGTGCCAGCACCCTAGAAGGGCGGGCCACAGATACGCAGTATTTT
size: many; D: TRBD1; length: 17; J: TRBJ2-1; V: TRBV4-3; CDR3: CASSQVTGAAPLREQFF; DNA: TGCGCCAGCAGCCAAGTTACAGGGGCCGCTCCCCTAAGAGAGCAGTTCTTC
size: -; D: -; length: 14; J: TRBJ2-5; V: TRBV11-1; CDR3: CASSLNRVSETQYF; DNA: TGTGCCAGCAGCTTAAATCGGGTATCCGAGACCCAGTACTTC
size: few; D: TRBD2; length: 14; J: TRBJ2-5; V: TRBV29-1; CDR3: CSVAPGGPQETQYF; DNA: TGCAGCGTTGCACCGGGAGGCCCCCAAGAGACCCAGTACTTC
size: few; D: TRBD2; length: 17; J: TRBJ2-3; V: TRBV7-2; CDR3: CASSLAAGTSGTDTQYF; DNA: TGTGCCAGCAGCTTGGCCGCCGGGACTAGCGGCACAGATACGCAGTATTTT
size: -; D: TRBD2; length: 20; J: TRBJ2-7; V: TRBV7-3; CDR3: CASSVNWRLAGRYSPYEQYF; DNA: TGTGCCAGCAGCGTAAACTGGCGACTAGCGGGGCGCTACTCTCCCTACGAGCAGTACTTC
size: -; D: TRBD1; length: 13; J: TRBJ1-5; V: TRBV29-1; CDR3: CSVEGAGNQPQHF; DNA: TGCAGCGTCGAGGGGGCCGGCAATCAGCCCCAGCATTTT
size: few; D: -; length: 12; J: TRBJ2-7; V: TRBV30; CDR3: CAWSAGSYEQYF; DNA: TGTGCCTGGAGTGCGGGGTCCTACGAGCAGTACTTC
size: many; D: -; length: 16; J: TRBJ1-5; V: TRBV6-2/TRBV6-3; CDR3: CASSYLAGAINQPQHF; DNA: TGTGCCAGCAGTTACTTGGCAGGGGCCATCAATCAGCCCCAGCATTTT
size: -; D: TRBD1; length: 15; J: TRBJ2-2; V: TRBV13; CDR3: CASSRGQGYTGELFF; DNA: TGTGCCAGCAGCCGGGGACAGGGGTACACCGGGGAGCTGTTTTTT